This record concerns one TCR beta chain sequence. Antigen unknown. Once RNA had been extracted, it was reverse transcribed into cDNA to act as the sequencing template. This table comes from immunoSEQ multiplex PCR, and its TCRdb copy is limited to in-frame clones, with some not included. The data hold more than 100,000 clones, with more than 45% observed a single time. This sample is drawn from a study of CD8+ T cells in alopecia areata. Overall study: Twice a day, 5 to 10 mg of oral tofacitinib was administered to treated patients.

Treatment given: oral pan-JAK inhibitor, 5-10 mg twice daily. The CDR3 has 13 amino acids. V lost 1 base and J lost 5, with 8 bases in between. CDR1 is MNHEY and CDR2 is SMNVEV in the germline V gene (reference sequence). Study results and limitations: For patients receiving tofacitinib, scalp clonality and expanded CD8+ clones among the top 100 significantly decreased. Sequenced scalp T cells also include alphabeta T cells resident in normal skin.

Sequenced material: CD4+ T cells sorted from blood, taken at week 4, from a patient treated with tofacitinib. The TCR was taken from a human donor with alopecia areata. The rearrangement links TRBV27 to TRBJ1-1; tentatively, D is TRBD1 (5 bases). CDR3: CASSLWGETEAFF. CDR3 DNA sequence: TGTGCCAGCAGTTTATGGGGGGAAACTGAAGCTTTCTTT.